This T cell receptor beta chain is drawn from a study of early T cells in non-severe SARS-CoV-2 infection. Individual cDNA molecules each received unique molecular identifiers attached to them. TCRdb re-analysed the 5' RACE reads in MiXCR, keeping a single row per CDR3 protein. The sample includes under 80,000 distinct CDR3 sequences, 10% to 15% of them seen just once. The sequencing input was whole blood. This receptor was obtained from an adult who was a healthcare worker with PCR-confirmed SARS-CoV-2 infection or an uninfected control (not recorded which).

DNA for the CDR3: TGCAGCGGACAGGGTTTTGGAAACACCATATATTTT. This sequence encodes CSGQGFGNTIYF. The V gene is TRBV29-1, the J gene TRBJ1-3, with 7 bases fitting TRBD1. This CDR3 contains 12 residues. The germline V gene has CDR1 SQVTM and CDR2 ANQGSEA. The ends lost 7 bases at V and 3 bases at J; junction bases unmatched: 3.